This TCR beta chain was retrieved from a study of blood T cell repertoires in COVID-19. In germline, CDR1 is MGHRA, CDR2 YSYEKL. Trimming cost V 7 bases and J 8 bases, with 22 bases left between them. The CDR3 sequence is 15 residues long. The method was immunoSEQ multiplex PCR; TCRdb's version includes in-frame clones alone and lacks a portion of them. The top ten hold around 2.1% of the sample, which has fewer than 450,000 clones, roughly 86% seen once. Sequencing was carried out using PBMCs or T cells enriched from blood (not recorded which). The rearrangement joins TRBV4-1 to TRBJ2-3, with D tentatively TRBD2 (6 bases). The sequence was obtained from a woman in her 40s with acute COVID-19. CDR3 sequence: CASTNTRLEVGTQYF. In DNA form, the CDR3 reads TGCGCCAGCACCAACACCCGACTAGAAGTGGGTACGCAGTATTTT.